The rows below give T cell receptor beta chains drawn from one sample of a study of blood T cell repertoires in COVID-19. Clones were sequenced by immunoSEQ multiplex PCR, and TCRdb holds only the in-frame ones, with some missing. The top ten clones hold roughly 1% of a sample with approximately 81,000 clones, more than 85% of them seen once. Material for sequencing was PBMCs or T cells enriched from blood (not recorded which). The receptors derive from a woman aged 50 to 65 with acute COVID-19. Each CDR3 is given with its conserved first and last residue. The D gene is left open where the match is weak. Clone size, where shown, is once, few, many, or a class for clones that have expanded.

d_call	v_call	j_call	clone_size	cdr3_aa	cdr3_nt
TRBD1	TRBV2	TRBJ2-7	.	CASSYRGQGGEQYF	TGTGCCAGCAGTTACCGGGGACAGGGGGGAGAGCAGTACTTC
TRBD1	TRBV19	TRBJ1-2	.	CASSIPGQGGGYTF	TGTGCCAGTAGTATACCTGGACAGGGTGGTGGCTACACCTTC
TRBD2	TRBV5-1	TRBJ2-1	.	CASRGASGGYNEQFF	TGCGCCAGCCGGGGGGCTAGCGGGGGCTACAATGAGCAGTTCTTC
TRBD1	TRBV24-1	TRBJ1-1	.	CATQKGQENTEAFF	TGTGCCACCCAGAAGGGACAGGAGAACACTGAAGCTTTCTTT
.	TRBV7-2	TRBJ2-3	.	CASSFQGTDTQYF	TGTGCCAGCAGCTTTCAGGGAACAGATACGCAGTATTTT
TRBD2	TRBV19	TRBJ2-3	.	CASSILTSGSEDTQYF	TGTGCCAGTAGTATCCTGACTAGCGGGAGTGAGGATACGCAGTATTTT
TRBD1	TRBV6-4	TRBJ1-1	.	CASSPGTGNTEAFF	TGTGCCAGCAGTCCCGGGACAGGGAACACTGAAGCTTTCTTT
TRBD2	TRBV30	TRBJ2-7	.	CAWRTSGIVEQYF	TGTGCCTGGAGGACTAGCGGGATCGTCGAGCAGTACTTC
.	TRBV27	TRBJ2-3	.	CASSLWGQGNADTQYF	TGTGCCAGCAGTTTATGGGGCCAAGGGAATGCAGATACGCAGTATTTT
TRBD2	TRBV9	TRBJ2-1	.	CASSVATGGFHEQFF	TGTGCCAGCAGCGTAGCGACGGGAGGCTTTCATGAGCAGTTCTTC
.	TRBV11-2	TRBJ1-2	.	CASSSRQRPAYTF	TGTGCCAGCAGCTCCCGACAGCGCCCCGCCTACACCTTC
.	TRBV5-6	TRBJ2-5	.	CASSLPGQAQETQYF	TGTGCCAGCAGCCTTCCGGGACAAGCACAAGAGACCCAGTACTTC
TRBD1	TRBV4-1	TRBJ1-3	.	CASSQQGQGVDTIYF	TGCGCCAGCAGCCAACAGGGACAGGGTGTGGACACCATATATTTT
TRBD2	TRBV7-2	TRBJ2-1	.	CASRPDSGRSYNEQFF	TGTGCCAGCAGACCTGATAGCGGGAGGTCTTACAATGAGCAGTTCTTC
TRBD1	TRBV2	TRBJ2-2	.	CASSQDRGTGELFF	TGTGCCAGCAGTCAGGACAGGGGCACCGGGGAGCTGTTTTTT
TRBD1	TRBV4-3	TRBJ1-2	.	CASSQTTGYGYTF	TGCGCCAGCAGCCAGACGACAGGGTATGGCTACACCTTC
.	TRBV20-1	TRBJ1-1	.	CSATRQAEAFF	TGCAGTGCTACCCGACAGGCAGAAGCTTTCTTT
TRBD2	TRBV13	TRBJ2-2	.	CASSQGPGLAGLFF	TGTGCCAGCAGCCAGGGGCCGGGACTAGCGGGACTGTTTTTT
TRBD1	TRBV5-1	TRBJ2-7	.	CASRPGQGTEQYF	TGCGCCAGCAGACCGGGACAGGGAACCGAGCAGTACTTC
TRBD1	TRBV19	TRBJ1-6	.	CATQETGNPNSPLHF	TGTGCCACCCAAGAGACAGGGAATCCTAATTCACCCCTCCACTTT
.	TRBV6-2/TRBV6-3	TRBJ1-2	.	CASSEGSRPYGYTF	TGTGCCAGCAGCGAGGGTTCTCGACCTTATGGCTACACCTTC
.	TRBV4-1	TRBJ1-2	.	CASSPQTGGRGNYGYTF	TGCGCCAGCAGCCCCCAAACGGGGGGACGTGGTAACTATGGCTACACCTTC
.	TRBV7-9	TRBJ2-7	few	CASSLGQNSYEQYF	TGTGCCAGCAGCTTAGGACAGAACTCCTACGAGCAGTACTTC
.	TRBV6-6	TRBJ1-1	.	CASSYLRVGSTEAFF	TGTGCCAGCAGTTACCTAAGGGTAGGGAGCACTGAAGCTTTCTTT
TRBD2	TRBV19	TRBJ2-7	.	CASSIRETSGDYEQYF	TGTGCCAGTAGTATACGCGAGACTAGCGGAGACTACGAGCAGTACTTC
.	TRBV6-4	TRBJ1-2	.	CASSDDQVNGYTF	TGTGCCAGCAGTGACGATCAGGTGAACGGCTACACCTTC
TRBD1	TRBV6-5	TRBJ1-1	.	CASSGQGGEAFF	TGTGCCAGCAGCGGACAGGGGGGTGAAGCTTTCTTT
.	TRBV6-5	TRBJ1-1	.	CASSYWPGQEAFF	TGTGCCAGCAGTTACTGGCCAGGGCAAGAAGCTTTCTTT
TRBD1	TRBV29-1	TRBJ2-7	.	CSVAGPRDRSYEQYF	TGCAGCGTAGCTGGCCCTCGGGACAGATCCTACGAGCAGTACTTC
.	TRBV7-3	TRBJ2-2	.	CASSLNGGGLTGELFF	TGTGCCAGCAGCTTAAATGGAGGGGGCTTAACCGGGGAGCTGTTTTTT
TRBD1	TRBV19	TRBJ1-4	.	CASSIGTENEKLFF	TGTGCCAGTAGTATCGGGACAGAGAATGAAAAACTGTTTTTT
TRBD1	TRBV5-5	TRBJ2-7	.	CASSLSLPGTGDF	TGTGCCAGCAGCTTGTCCCTCCCGGGGACAGGGGACTTC
TRBD1	TRBV19	TRBJ1-2	once	CASSMAQGASYGYTF	TGTGCCAGTAGTATGGCTCAGGGGGCTTCCTATGGCTACACCTTC
.	TRBV2	TRBJ1-1	.	CASSVSVWSNRMNTEAFF	TGTGCCAGCAGTGTATCCGTATGGTCCAACAGAATGAACACTGAAGCTTTCTTT
TRBD2	TRBV24-1	TRBJ2-3	.	CATSATTLAGPGGTQYF	TGTGCCACCAGTGCCACGACACTAGCGGGACCAGGAGGTACGCAGTATTTT
.	TRBV10-1	TRBJ2-3	.	CASSEAGGTSTDTQYF	TGCGCCAGCAGTGAGGCGGGCGGGACGAGCACAGATACGCAGTATTTT
.	TRBV11-3	TRBJ1-1	once	CASSSGRGAGTEAFF	TGTGCCAGCAGCTCCGGCCGGGGGGCCGGGACTGAAGCTTTCTTT
TRBD2	TRBV27	TRBJ2-5	.	CASSFTWGGQETQYF	TGTGCCAGCAGTTTTACGTGGGGGGGGCAAGAGACCCAGTACTTC
.	TRBV4-1	TRBJ2-7	.	CASSQVGGTAYEQYF	TGCGCCAGCAGCCAAGTAGGCGGGACGGCCTACGAGCAGTACTTC
TRBD2	TRBV4-2	TRBJ2-5	.	CASSHSSGRRETQYF	TGTGCCAGCAGCCACTCTAGCGGCAGGCGAGAGACCCAGTACTTC
TRBD1	TRBV5-6	TRBJ1-2	.	CASSRPGTGNYGYTF	TGTGCCAGCAGCCGTCCCGGGACAGGGAACTATGGCTACACCTTC
.	TRBV7-2	TRBJ1-4	.	CASSLGGGATLGEKLFF	TGTGCCAGCAGCTTAGGCGGGGGCGCGACTCTAGGGGAAAAACTGTTTTTT
.	TRBV5-1	TRBJ1-1	.	CASSLRGGLNTEAFF	TGCGCCAGCAGCTTGAGAGGGGGTTTGAACACTGAAGCTTTCTTT
.	TRBV7-9	TRBJ1-1	.	CASSLRGGAFEAFF	TGTGCCAGCAGCTTAAGGGGTGGGGCCTTTGAAGCTTTCTTT
.	TRBV19	TRBJ1-6	.	CASSIAPDNSPLHF	TGTGCCAGTAGTATAGCTCCCGATAATTCACCCCTCCACTTT
.	TRBV7-3	TRBJ2-7	.	CASSLEQGYEQYF	TGTGCCAGCAGCTTAGAACAGGGCTACGAGCAGTACTTC
TRBD1	TRBV7-9	TRBJ1-2	.	CASSLPRGTGFGYGYTF	TGTGCCAGCAGCCTTCCCCGTGGGACAGGGTTTGGGTATGGCTACACCTTC
.	TRBV14	TRBJ1-1	once	CASSPTGQYNTEAFF	TGTGCCAGCAGCCCGACGGGACAATATAACACTGAAGCTTTCTTT
TRBD1	TRBV5-1	TRBJ1-1	.	CASSRGQTNTEAFF	TGCGCCAGCAGCCGGGGACAGACGAACACTGAAGCTTTCTTT
TRBD1	TRBV24-1	TRBJ2-5	.	CATSPQKTGSGETQYF	TGTGCCACCAGCCCACAAAAGACAGGGTCGGGAGAGACCCAGTACTTC
TRBD1	TRBV3-1/TRBV3-2	TRBJ1-2	.	CASSPRDRRPYGYTF	TGTGCCAGCAGCCCTCGGGACAGGAGACCCTATGGCTACACCTTC